The table lists the clone carrying this T cell receptor beta chain with a count of one. The sample originates from a study of control samples from healthy donors and cancer patients. This CDR3 is 17 amino acids long. The V end lost 10 bases, the J end lost 0 bases, and 19 bases lay between the germline ends. Germline V gene data show CDR1 as SEHNR and CDR2 as FQNEAQ (reference sequence). The assay was immunoSEQ multiplex PCR, and TCRdb's table has in-frame clones only and misses some. The table lists 400,000 to 500,000 clones, 90% of them singletons. The source is a man aged 35-49 years with head and neck cancer. Sequences were obtained from PBMCs. This chain connects TRBV7-9 to TRBJ2-6; D gene uncertain. The DNA for the CDR3 is TGTGCCACTTCAATTTCCGCAGTCGCCTCTGGGGCCAACGTCCTGACTTTC. Amino acids: CATSISAVASGANVLTF.